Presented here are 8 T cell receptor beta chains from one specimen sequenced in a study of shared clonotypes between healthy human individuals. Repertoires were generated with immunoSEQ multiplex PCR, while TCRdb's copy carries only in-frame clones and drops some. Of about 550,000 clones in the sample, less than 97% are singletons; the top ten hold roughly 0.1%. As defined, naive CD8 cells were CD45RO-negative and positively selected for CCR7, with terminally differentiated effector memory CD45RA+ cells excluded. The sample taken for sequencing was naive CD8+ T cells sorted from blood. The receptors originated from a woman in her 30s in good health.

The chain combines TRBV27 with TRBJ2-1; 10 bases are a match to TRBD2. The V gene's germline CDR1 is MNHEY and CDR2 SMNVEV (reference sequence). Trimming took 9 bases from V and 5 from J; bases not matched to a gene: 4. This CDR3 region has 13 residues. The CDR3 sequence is CASSGRYNNEQFF. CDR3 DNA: TGTGCCAGTAGCGGGAGGTATAACAATGAGCAGTTCTTC.

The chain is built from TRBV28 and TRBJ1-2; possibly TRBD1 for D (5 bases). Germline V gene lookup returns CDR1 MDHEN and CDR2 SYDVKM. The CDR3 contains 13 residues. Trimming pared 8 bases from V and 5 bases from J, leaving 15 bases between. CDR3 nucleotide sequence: TGTGCCAGCCTTTCCGGGACGGGGTATGGCTACACCTTC. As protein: CASLSGTGYGYTF.

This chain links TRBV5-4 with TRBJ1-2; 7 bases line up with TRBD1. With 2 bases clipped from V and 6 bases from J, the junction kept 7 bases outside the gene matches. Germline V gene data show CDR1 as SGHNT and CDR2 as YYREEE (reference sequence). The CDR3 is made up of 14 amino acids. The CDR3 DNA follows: TGTGCCAGCAGCTTAACAGGGGAGGGTCATGGCTACACCTTC. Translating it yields CASSLTGEGHGYTF.

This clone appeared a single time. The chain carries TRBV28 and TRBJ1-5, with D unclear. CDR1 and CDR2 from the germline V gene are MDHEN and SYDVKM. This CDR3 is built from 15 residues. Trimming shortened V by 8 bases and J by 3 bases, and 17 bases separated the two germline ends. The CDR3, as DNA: TGTGCCAGCCGTCTAACCGGGAGAATCAATCAGCCCCAGCATTTT. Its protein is CASRLTGRINQPQHF.

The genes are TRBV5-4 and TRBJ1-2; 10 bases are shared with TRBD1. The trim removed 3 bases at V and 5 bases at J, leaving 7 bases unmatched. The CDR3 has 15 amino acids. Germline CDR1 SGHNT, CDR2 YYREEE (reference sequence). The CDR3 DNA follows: TGTGCCAGCAGCTACCCGGGACAGGGGAAATATGGCTACACCTTC. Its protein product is CASSYPGQGKYGYTF.

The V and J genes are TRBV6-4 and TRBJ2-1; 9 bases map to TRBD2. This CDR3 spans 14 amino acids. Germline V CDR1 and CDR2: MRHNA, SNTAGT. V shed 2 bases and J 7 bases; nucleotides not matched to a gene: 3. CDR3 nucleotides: TGTGCCAGCAGTGACGTTCTAGCGGGGAATGAGCAGTTCTTC. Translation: CASSDVLAGNEQFF.

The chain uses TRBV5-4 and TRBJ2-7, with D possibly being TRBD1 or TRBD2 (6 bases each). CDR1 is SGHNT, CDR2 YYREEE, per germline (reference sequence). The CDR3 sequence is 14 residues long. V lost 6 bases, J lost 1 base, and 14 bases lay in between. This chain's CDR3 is CASTFGGRSYEQYF. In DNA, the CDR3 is TGTGCCAGCACCTTCGGGGGCAGATCCTACGAGCAGTACTTC.

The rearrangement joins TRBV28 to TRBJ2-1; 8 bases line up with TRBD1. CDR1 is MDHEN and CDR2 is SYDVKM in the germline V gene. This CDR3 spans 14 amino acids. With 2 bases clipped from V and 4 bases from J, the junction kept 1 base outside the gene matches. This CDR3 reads CASSLGDRYNEQFF. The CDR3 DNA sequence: TGTGCCAGCAGTTTAGGGGACAGGTACAATGAGCAGTTCTTC.